The 20 T cell receptor beta chains below were found in one sample sequenced in a study of T-cell memory formation after mild COVID-19. TCRdb passed the 5' RACE reads through MiXCR, listing each CDR3 protein once. Altogether 300,000 or so distinct CDR3 sequences are present, 15% to 20% being singletons, with the ten largest covering approximately 25%. What was sequenced was PBMCs or a T cell subset sorted from them (not recorded which). These receptors were obtained from a man younger than 30 who had mild COVID-19 (a few samples of this study predate the infection). Cell type and time point are not known.

The chain has TRBV7-2 and TRBJ2-2; D might be TRBD2 (5 bases). Per germline, CDR1 SGHTA and CDR2 FQGNSA. V lost 5 bases and J lost 1, with 11 bases in between. This CDR3 contains 15 residues. The CDR3 sequence: CASSRSSRNTGELFF. DNA for the CDR3: TGTGCCAGCAGCCGTTCTAGCAGGAACACCGGGGAGCTGTTTTTT.

The chain carries TRBV7-9 and TRBJ2-7; D remains unclear. This CDR3 region has 12 residues. Trimming pared 3 bases from V and 6 bases from J, leaving 9 bases between. Germline V gene sequence: CDR1 SEHNR, CDR2 FQNEAQ (reference sequence). CDR3 loop: CASSLGKSEQYF. The CDR3 nucleotides read TGTGCCAGCAGCTTGGGCAAATCCGAGCAGTACTTC.

The chain carries TRBV6-2 or TRBV6-3 and TRBJ1-2, with 9 bases lining up with TRBD1. The CDR3 spans 14 residues. V shed 0 bases, J shed 8 bases, and the junction held 4 bases outside the gene matches. CDR1 is MNHEY and CDR2 is SVGEGT in the germline V gene. DNA for the CDR3: TGTGCCAGCAGTTACTCCGGGACAGGGTTCGGCTACACCTTC. Translating it yields CASSYSGTGFGYTF.

This clonotype came up a few times. The chain carries TRBV6-2 or TRBV6-3 and TRBJ2-5; possible D gene TRBD2, 6 bases. Trimming pared 1 base from V and 2 bases from J, leaving 17 bases between. CDR3 size: 17 residues. Looked up from germline, CDR1 is MNHEY and CDR2 is SVGEGT. CDR3 nucleotides: TGTGCCAGCAGTTACTGGGTTAGCGGAAACTCGCAAGAGACCCAGTACTTC. The encoded protein is CASSYWVSGNSQETQYF.

The table lists this clonotype with a few counts. The V gene is TRBV4-1, the J gene TRBJ2-3; D is unresolved. V was pared by 1 base and J by 2 bases, with 7 bases between. CDR3 length equals 14 residues. Germline CDR1 reads MGHRA; CDR2 reads YSYEKL. The DNA of the CDR3 is TGCGCCAGCAGCCAAGGGGTCTACACAGATACGCAGTATTTT. Its protein is CASSQGVYTDTQYF.

This clonotype was found many times. The chain joins TRBV7-9 to TRBJ2-5; D possibly matches TRBD1 or TRBD2 (5 bases each). V lost 5 bases, J lost 0 bases, and 13 bases lay in between. The germline gives CDR1 SEHNR, CDR2 FQNEAQ (reference sequence). The CDR3 is made up of 15 amino acids. The CDR3 coding sequence is TGTGCCAGCAGCCGGGGACGGTCGTACCAAGAGACCCAGTACTTC. Its protein product is CASSRGRSYQETQYF.

The V call is TRBV10-3, the J call TRBJ2-3; the D gene could be TRBD1 or TRBD2 (5 bases each). V shed 5 bases and J shed 3 bases, with 18 bases lying between them. The CDR3 is 16 amino acids. The V gene's germline CDR1 is ENHRY and CDR2 SYGVKD. The CDR3 DNA reads as TGTGCCATCAGTCCCGGGACCCTCAGAGTTACAGATACGCAGTATTTT. Amino acid sequence: CAISPGTLRVTDTQYF.

The chain couples TRBV7-9 to TRBJ2-1; possibly TRBD2 for D (5 bases). CDR1 SEHNR and CDR2 FQNEAQ come from the germline V gene (reference sequence). This CDR3 is 12 amino acids long. The germline V and J ends were trimmed by 5 bases and 10 bases, with 12 bases remaining between them. The CDR3 reads CASSPREGEQFF. The CDR3 DNA reads TGTGCCAGCAGCCCCCGCGAGGGAGAGCAGTTCTTC.

The chain carries TRBV7-8 and TRBJ1-1; D is perhaps TRBD1 (5 bases). The V and J ends lost 1 base and 4 bases respectively, with 19 bases between them. The CDR3 loop spans 17 amino acids. The V gene's germline CDR1 is SGHVS and CDR2 FQNEAQ. The CDR3 region is CASSLGTGTLALTEAFF. The CDR3 DNA follows: TGTGCCAGCAGCTTAGGAACAGGAACACTAGCGCTCACTGAAGCTTTCTTT.

This clonotype was seen a handful of times. CDR3 sequence: CASSVGDSHNSPLHF. In nucleotides, the CDR3 is TGCGCCAGCAGCGTTGGGGACAGCCATAATTCACCCCTCCACTTT. V and J are TRBV5-1 and TRBJ1-6, with 7 bases fitting TRBD1. CDR1 and CDR2 from the germline V gene are SGHRS and YFSETQ. Unmatched junction bases numbered 6, after V lost 4 bases and J lost 5 bases. There are 15 residues in the CDR3.

V gene TRBV20-1 combines with J gene TRBJ1-1; 7 bases are a match to TRBD1. The CDR3 is made up of 14 amino acids. Germline loops: CDR1 DFQATT, CDR2 SNEGSKA (reference sequence). Trimming removed 3 bases from V and 9 bases from J; junction bases left unmatched: 13. CDR3 residues: CSASSGDSPDQAFF. CDR3 nucleotides: TGCAGTGCTAGTTCGGGGGACAGCCCGGACCAAGCTTTCTTT.

This clonotype has more than one count but fewer than ten. The chain has TRBV6-2 or TRBV6-3 and TRBJ2-2; D possibly corresponds to TRBD2 (5 bases). The CDR3 runs 13 residues. Germline values: CDR1 MNHEY, CDR2 SVGEGT. V lost 2 bases, J lost 7 bases, and 8 bases lay in between. The CDR3 sequence is CASSYIASGELFF. Written as DNA, the CDR3 is TGTGCCAGCAGTTACATAGCGAGCGGGGAGCTGTTTTTT.

The CDR3 reads CASSWDRGRGETQYF. The CDR3 DNA reads as TGTGCCAGCAGTTGGGACAGGGGGCGCGGAGAGACCCAGTACTTC. The chain joins TRBV6-2 or TRBV6-3 to TRBJ2-5; 12 bases line up with TRBD1. The CDR3 runs 15 residues. V gave up 4 bases and J gave up 4 bases; unmatched junction bases: 4. Germline V gene data show CDR1 as MNHEY and CDR2 as SVGEGT.

This clonotype was counted between two and nine times. The genes are TRBV6-2 or TRBV6-3 and TRBJ2-2; 10 bases agree with TRBD2. CDR1 and CDR2 from the germline V gene are MNHEY and SVGEGT. With V trimmed by 5 bases and J by 1 base, 4 bases remained unmatched. The CDR3 is 16 amino acids. Written as DNA, the CDR3 is TGTGCCAGCAGTGGTCTAGCGGGGGTGAACACCGGGGAGCTGTTTTTT. Its translation: CASSGLAGVNTGELFF.

V usage is TRBV7-2 and J usage is TRBJ2-3; 9 bases are shared with TRBD2. V was clipped by 6 bases and J by 8 bases; unmatched bases: 12. The CDR3 runs 15 residues. In germline, CDR1 is SGHTA, CDR2 FQGNSA. CDR3 in amino acids: CASSPRDSGGRTQYF. The CDR3 DNA reads as TGTGCCAGCAGTCCTAGGGACAGCGGGGGGCGTACGCAGTATTTT.

The J gene is TRBJ2-5, the V gene TRBV20-1, with a weak D call TRBD1 (6 bases). V gave up 6 bases and J gave up 2 bases, with 16 bases separating them. The CDR3 is 14 residues long. Per the germline V gene, CDR1 is DFQATT and CDR2 is SNEGSKA (reference sequence). CDR3 nucleotide sequence: TGCAGTGCGAGACAGGCGATGTTACAAGAGACCCAGTACTTC. It specifies CSARQAMLQETQYF.

V is TRBV12-3 or TRBV12-4 and J is TRBJ2-3; the match to TRBD1 covers 8 bases. This CDR3 comprises 15 residues. J was trimmed by 2 bases and V by 2 bases; bases with no gene match: 3. DNA for the CDR3: TGTGCCAGCAGTTTAACAGGGGGGTCCACAGATACGCAGTATTTT. Amino acid sequence: CASSLTGGSTDTQYF.

This clonotype was found a few times. The rearrangement uses TRBV6-1 and TRBJ2-1; D is perhaps TRBD1 (5 bases). The CDR3 extends over 13 amino acids. The V gene's germline CDR1 is MNHNS and CDR2 SASEGT. Trimming stripped 8 bases from V and 3 bases from J, with 11 bases between. DNA of the CDR3: TGTGCCAGCGAGAGACAGAACTACAATGAGCAGTTCTTC. Encoded protein: CASERQNYNEQFF.

CDR3 nucleotide sequence: TGCGCCAGCAGTGAAGGCAGGGGAAGGAATGAGCAGTTCTTC. It translates to CASSEGRGRNEQFF. This chain uses TRBV10-1 with TRBJ2-1, with D perhaps matching TRBD1 (6 bases). The CDR3 consists of 14 residues. Germline CDR1 is WNHNN and CDR2 is SYGVQD (reference sequence). Trimming took off 3 bases at V and 7 bases at J, with 13 bases between the two ends.

There are a few counts of this clonotype. This chain links TRBV21-1 with TRBJ2-7; whether TRBD1, the table's D call, matches the DNA was not checked. TRBV21-1 is noted as a pseudogene. The CDR3 totals 14 residues. The CDR3 is CASSGRDRDYEQYF. CDR3 in DNA: TGTGCCAGCAGCGGCCGGGACAGGGACTACGAGCAGTACTTC.